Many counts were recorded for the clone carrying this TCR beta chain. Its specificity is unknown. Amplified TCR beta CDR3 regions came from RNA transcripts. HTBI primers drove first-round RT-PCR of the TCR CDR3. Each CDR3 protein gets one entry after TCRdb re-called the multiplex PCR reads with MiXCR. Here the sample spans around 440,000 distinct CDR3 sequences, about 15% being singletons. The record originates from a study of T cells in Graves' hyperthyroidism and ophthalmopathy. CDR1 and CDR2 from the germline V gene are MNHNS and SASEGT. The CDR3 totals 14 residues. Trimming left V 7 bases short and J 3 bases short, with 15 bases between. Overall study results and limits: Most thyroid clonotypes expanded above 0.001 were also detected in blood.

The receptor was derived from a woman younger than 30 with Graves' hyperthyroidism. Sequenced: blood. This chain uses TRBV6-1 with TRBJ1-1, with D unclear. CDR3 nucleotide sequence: TGTGCCAGCACTTACACAACAGACTACACTGAAGCTTTCTTT. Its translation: CASTYTTDYTEAFF.